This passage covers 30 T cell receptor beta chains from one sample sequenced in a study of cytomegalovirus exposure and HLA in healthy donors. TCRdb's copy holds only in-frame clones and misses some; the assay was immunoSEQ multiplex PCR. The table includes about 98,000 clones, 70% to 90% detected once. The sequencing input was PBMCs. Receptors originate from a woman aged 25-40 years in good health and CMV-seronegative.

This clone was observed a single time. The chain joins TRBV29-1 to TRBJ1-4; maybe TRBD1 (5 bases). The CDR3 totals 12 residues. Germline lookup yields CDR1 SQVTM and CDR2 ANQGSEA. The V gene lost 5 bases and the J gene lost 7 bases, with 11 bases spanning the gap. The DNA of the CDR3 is TGCAGCGTTACGATGGGGGGTGAAAAACTGTTTTTT. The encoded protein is CSVTMGGEKLFF.

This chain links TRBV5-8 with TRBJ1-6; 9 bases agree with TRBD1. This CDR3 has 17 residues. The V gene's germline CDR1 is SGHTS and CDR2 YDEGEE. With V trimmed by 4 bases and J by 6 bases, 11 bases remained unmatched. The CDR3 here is CASSVTGGGMLNSPLHF. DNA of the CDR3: TGTGCCAGCAGCGTTACAGGGGGCGGGATGCTTAATTCACCCCTCCACTTT.

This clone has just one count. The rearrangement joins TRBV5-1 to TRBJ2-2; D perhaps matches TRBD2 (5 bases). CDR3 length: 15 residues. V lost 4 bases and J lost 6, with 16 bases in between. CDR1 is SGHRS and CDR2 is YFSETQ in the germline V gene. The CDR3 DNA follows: TGCGCCAGCAGCGATTCTGAACTAGGATCCGGGGAGCTGTTTTTT. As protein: CASSDSELGSGELFF.

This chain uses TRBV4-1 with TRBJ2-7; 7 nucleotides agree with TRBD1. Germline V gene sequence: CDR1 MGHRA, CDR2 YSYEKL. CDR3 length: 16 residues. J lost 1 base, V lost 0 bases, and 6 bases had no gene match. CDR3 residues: CASSQEYPGQSYEQYF. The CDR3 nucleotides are TGCGCCAGCAGCCAAGAATATCCGGGACAGTCCTACGAGCAGTACTTC.

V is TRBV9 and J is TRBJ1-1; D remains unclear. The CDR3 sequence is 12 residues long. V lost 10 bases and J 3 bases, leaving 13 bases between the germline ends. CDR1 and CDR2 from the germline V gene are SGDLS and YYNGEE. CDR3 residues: CASGGGDTEAFF. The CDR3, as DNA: TGTGCCTCAGGAGGCGGGGACACTGAAGCTTTCTTT.

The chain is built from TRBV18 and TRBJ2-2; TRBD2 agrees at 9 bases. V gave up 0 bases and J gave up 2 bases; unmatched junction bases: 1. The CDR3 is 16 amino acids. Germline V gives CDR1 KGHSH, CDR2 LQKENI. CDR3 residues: CASSPPSGGNTGELFF. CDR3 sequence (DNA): TGTGCCAGCTCACCACCTAGCGGGGGTAACACCGGGGAGCTGTTTTTT. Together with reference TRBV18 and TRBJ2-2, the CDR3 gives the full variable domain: NAGVMQNPRHLVRRRGQEARLRCSPMKGHSHVYWYRQLPEEGLKFMVYLQKENIIDESGMPKERFSAEFPKEGPSILRIQQVVRGDSAAYFCASSPPSGGNTGELFFGEGSRLTVL.

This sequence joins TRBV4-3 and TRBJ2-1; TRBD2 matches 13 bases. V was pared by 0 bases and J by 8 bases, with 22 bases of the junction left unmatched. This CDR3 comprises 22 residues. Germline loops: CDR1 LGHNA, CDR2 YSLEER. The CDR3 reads CASSQDRRRRPRTSGSEDEQFF. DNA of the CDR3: TGCGCCAGCAGCCAAGATAGACGGAGGAGGCCAAGGACTAGCGGGAGTGAGGATGAGCAGTTCTTC.

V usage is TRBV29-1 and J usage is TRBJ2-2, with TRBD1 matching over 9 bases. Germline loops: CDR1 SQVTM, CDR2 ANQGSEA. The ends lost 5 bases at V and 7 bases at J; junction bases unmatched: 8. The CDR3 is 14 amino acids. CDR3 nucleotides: TGCAGCGTTCTAGGAACAGGGGGCTTCGGGGAGCTGTTTTTT. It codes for CSVLGTGGFGELFF.

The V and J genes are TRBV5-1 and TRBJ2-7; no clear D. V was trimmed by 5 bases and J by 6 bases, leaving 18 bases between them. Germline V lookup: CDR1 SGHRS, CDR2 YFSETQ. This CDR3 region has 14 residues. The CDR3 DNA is TGCGCCAGCAGTCGGGTCGGTTCCGGATCCGAGCAGTACTTC. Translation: CASSRVGSGSEQYF.

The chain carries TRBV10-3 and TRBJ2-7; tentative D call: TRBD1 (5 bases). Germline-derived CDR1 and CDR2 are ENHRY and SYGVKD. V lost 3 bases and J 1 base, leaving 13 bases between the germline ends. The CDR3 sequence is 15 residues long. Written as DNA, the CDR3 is TGTGCCATCAGTGATTCCGCAGGGCGATCCTACGAGCAGTACTTC. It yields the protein CAISDSAGRSYEQYF.

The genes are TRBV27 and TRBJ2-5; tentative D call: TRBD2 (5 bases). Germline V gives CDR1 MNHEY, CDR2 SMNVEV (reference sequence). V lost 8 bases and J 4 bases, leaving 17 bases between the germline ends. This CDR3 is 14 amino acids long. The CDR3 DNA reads TGTGCCAGCGCCCCTGGGAGCGGTAGAGAGACCCAGTACTTC. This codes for CASAPGSGRETQYF.

The CDR3 here is CASSQEVWRDPSSYNEQFF. In DNA, the CDR3 is TGTGCCAGCAGCCAAGAAGTGTGGAGGGACCCGAGCTCCTACAATGAGCAGTTCTTC. This chain joins TRBV14 and TRBJ2-1, with TRBD2 as a possible D gene (6 bases). Trimming shortened V by 0 bases and J by 0 bases, and 18 bases separated the two germline ends. CDR1 and CDR2 (germline): SGHDN, FVKESK. The CDR3 contains 19 residues.

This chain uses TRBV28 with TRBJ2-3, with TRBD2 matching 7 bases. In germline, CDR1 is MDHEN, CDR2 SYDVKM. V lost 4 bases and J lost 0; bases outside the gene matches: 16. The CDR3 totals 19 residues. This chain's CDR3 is CASSCLPGLSGDSTDTQYF. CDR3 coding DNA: TGTGCCAGCAGTTGCCTGCCGGGACTGAGCGGGGATAGCACAGATACGCAGTATTTT.

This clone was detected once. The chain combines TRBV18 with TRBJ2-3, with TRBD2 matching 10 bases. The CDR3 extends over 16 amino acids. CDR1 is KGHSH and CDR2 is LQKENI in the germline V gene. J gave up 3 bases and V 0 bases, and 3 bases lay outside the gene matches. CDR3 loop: CASSPPASGGTDTQYF. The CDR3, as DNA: TGTGCCAGCTCACCACCGGCTAGCGGGGGTACAGATACGCAGTATTTT.

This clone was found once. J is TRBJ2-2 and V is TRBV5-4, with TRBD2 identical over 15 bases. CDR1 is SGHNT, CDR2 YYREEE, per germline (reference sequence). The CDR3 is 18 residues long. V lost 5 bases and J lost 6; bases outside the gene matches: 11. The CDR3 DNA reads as TGTGCCAGCAGTCAACCGGGACTAGCGGGAGGCTTGGCCGGGGAGCTGTTTTTT. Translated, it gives CASSQPGLAGGLAGELFF.

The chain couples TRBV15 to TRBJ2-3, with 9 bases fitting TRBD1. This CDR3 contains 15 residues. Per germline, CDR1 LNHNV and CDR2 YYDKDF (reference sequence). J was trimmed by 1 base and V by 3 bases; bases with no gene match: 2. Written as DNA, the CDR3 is TGTGCCACCAGCAGCCGGGACAGGGGCACAGATACGCAGTATTTT. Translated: CATSSRDRGTDTQYF. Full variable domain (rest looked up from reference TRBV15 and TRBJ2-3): DAMVIQNPRYQVTQFGKPVTLSCSQTLNHNVMYWYQQKSSQAPKLLFHYYDKDFNNEADTPDNFQSRRPNTSFCFLDIRSPGLGDTAMYLCATSSRDRGTDTQYFGPGTRLTVL.

DNA for the CDR3: TGTGCCAGCAGCCCACAACATGGGGCTAGTCCCTACAATGAGCAGTTCTTC. It specifies CASSPQHGASPYNEQFF. The gene calls are TRBV9 and TRBJ2-1, with TRBD1 as a possible D gene (5 bases). V was shortened by 4 bases and J by 2 bases, with 19 bases between the two germline ends. Germline lookup yields CDR1 SGDLS and CDR2 YYNGEE. The CDR3 loop spans 17 amino acids.

In DNA, the CDR3 is TGTGCCAGCAGCTTCGGACAGGGAACCTTCACCGGGGAGCTGTTTTTT. Amino acid sequence: CASSFGQGTFTGELFF. The chain couples TRBV7-9 to TRBJ2-2; 8 bases map to TRBD1. The V segment lost 3 bases and the J segment 4 bases; nucleotides outside the gene matches: 7. Germline V CDR1 and CDR2: SEHNR, FQNEAQ (reference sequence). The CDR3 loop spans 16 amino acids.

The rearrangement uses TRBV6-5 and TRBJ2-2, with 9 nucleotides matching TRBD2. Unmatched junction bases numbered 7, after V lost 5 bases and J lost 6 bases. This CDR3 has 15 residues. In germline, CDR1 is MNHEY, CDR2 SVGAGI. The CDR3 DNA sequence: TGTGCCAGCAGTCACCGGGGACTAGCAGCCGGGGAGCTGTTTTTT. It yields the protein CASSHRGLAAGELFF.

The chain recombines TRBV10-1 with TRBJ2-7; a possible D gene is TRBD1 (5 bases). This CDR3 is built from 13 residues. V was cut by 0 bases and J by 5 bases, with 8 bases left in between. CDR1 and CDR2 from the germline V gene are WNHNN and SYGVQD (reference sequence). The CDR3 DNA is TGCGCCAGCAGTGAGTCAGGGGTCCACGAGCAGTACTTC. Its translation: CASSESGVHEQYF.

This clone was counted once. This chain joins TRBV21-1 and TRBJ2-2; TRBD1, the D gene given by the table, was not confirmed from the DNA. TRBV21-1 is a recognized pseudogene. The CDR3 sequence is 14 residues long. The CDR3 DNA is TGTGCCAGCAGCAATTTGTGGGCGACCGGGGAGCTGTTTTTT. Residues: CASSNLWATGELFF.

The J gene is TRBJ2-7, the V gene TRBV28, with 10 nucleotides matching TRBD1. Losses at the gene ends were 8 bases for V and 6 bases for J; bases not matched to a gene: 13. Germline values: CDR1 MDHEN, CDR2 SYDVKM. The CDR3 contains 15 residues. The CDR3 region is CASLPSGQGSIEQYF. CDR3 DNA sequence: TGTGCCAGCCTTCCCTCGGGACAGGGGTCTATCGAGCAGTACTTC.

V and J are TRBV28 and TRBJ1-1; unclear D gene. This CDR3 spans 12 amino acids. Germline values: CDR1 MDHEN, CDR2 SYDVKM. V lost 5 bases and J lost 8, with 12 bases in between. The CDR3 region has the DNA TGTGCCAGCAGTCTCTTCATGCGGGAAGCTTTCTTT. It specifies CASSLFMREAFF.

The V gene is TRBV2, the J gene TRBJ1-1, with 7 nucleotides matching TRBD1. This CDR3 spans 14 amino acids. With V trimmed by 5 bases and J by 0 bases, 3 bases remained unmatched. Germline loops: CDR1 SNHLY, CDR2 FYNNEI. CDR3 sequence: CASSFQGVNTEAFF. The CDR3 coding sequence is TGTGCCAGCAGTTTCCAGGGGGTGAACACTGAAGCTTTCTTT. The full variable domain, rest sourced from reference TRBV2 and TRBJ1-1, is EPEVTQTPSHQVTQMGQEVILRCVPISNHLYFYWYRQILGQKVEFLVSFYNNEISEKSEIFDDQFSVERPDGSNFTLKIRSTKLEDSAMYFCASSFQGVNTEAFFGQGTRLTVV.

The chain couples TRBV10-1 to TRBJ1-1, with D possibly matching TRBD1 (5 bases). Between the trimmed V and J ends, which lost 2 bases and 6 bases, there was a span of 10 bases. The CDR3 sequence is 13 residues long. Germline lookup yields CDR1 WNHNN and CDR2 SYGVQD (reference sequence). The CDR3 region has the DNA TGCGCCAGCAGTGAGGCGGGGCAACCTGAAGCTTTCTTT. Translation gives CASSEAGQPEAFF.

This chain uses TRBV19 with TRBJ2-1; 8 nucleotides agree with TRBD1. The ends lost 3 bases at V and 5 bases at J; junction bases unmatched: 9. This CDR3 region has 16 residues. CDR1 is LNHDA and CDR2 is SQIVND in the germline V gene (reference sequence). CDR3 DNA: TGTGCCAGTAGTATTTTCGGACAGGGTCGCGACAATGAGCAGTTCTTC. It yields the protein CASSIFGQGRDNEQFF.

The CDR3 here is CASRRQAPGEAFF. CDR3 coding DNA: TGTGCCAGCAGAAGACAGGCCCCAGGTGAAGCTTTCTTT. The chain employs TRBV6-5 and TRBJ1-1, with TRBD1 as a possible D gene (6 bases). The germline V gene has CDR1 MNHEY and CDR2 SVGAGI. The CDR3 length is 13 residues. V was pared by 6 bases and J by 7 bases, with 15 bases between.

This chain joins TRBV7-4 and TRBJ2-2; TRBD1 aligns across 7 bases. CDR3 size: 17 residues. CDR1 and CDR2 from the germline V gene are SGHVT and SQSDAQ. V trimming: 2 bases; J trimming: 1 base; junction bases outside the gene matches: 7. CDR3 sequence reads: CASSLTGQSLNTGELFF. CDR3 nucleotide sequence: TGTGCCAGCAGCTTAACGGGACAGAGCCTGAACACCGGGGAGCTGTTTTTT.

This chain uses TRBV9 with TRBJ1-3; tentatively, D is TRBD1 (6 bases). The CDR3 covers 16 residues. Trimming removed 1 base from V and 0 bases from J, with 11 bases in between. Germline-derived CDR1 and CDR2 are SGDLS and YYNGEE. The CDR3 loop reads CASSVLDRSSGNTIYF. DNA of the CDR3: TGTGCCAGCAGCGTACTAGACAGGAGCTCTGGAAACACCATATATTTT. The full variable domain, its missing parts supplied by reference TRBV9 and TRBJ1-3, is DSGVTQTPKHLITATGQRVTLRCSPRSGDLSVYWYQQSLDQGLQFLIQYYNGEERAKGNILERFSAQQFPDLHSELNLSSLELGDSALYFCASSVLDRSSGNTIYFGEGSWLTVV.

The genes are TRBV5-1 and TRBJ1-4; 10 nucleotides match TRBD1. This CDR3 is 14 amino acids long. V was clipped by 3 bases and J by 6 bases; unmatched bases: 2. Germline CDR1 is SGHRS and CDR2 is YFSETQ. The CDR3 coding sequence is TGCGCCAGCAGCTCCGGGACAGGGGATGAAAAACTGTTTTTT. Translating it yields CASSSGTGDEKLFF.